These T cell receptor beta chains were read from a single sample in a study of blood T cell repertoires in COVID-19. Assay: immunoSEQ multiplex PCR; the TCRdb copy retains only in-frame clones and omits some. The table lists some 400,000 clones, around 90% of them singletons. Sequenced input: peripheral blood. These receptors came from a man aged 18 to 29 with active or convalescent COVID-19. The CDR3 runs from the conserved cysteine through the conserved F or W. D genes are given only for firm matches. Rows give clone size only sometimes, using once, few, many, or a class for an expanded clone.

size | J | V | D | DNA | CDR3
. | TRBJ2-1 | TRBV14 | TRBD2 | TGTGCCAGCAGCCACCTACTAGCGGGAGTAAGGTATGAGCAGTTCTTC | CASSHLLAGVRYEQFF
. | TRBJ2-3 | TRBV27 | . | TGTGCCAGCAGTCCCTCCCCGGGACTCCACACAGATACGCAGTATTTT | CASSPSPGLHTDTQYF
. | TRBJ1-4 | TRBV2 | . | TGTGCCAGCAGGGGCGGGGTATCAGAACTGTTTTTT | CASRGGVSELFF
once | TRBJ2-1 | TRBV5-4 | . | TGTGCCAGCAGCCCCCCTATCGCGGGAAAGGTCCTCAACAATGAGCAGTTCTTC | CASSPPIAGKVLNNEQFF
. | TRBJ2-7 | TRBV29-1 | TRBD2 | TGCAGCGTGATAACCGGGACTAATGGGCATGAGCAGTACTTC | CSVITGTNGHEQYF
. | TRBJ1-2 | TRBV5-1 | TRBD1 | TGCGCCAGCAGCTGGACAGGTCAGGACGGCTACACCTTC | CASSWTGQDGYTF
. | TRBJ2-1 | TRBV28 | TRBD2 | TGTGCCAGCAGTTTATTTCCTAGCGGGAGTGGTGAGCAGTTCTTC | CASSLFPSGSGEQFF
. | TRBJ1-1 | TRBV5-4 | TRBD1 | TGTGCCAGCAGCTTTCAGGGGGGCACTGAAGCTTTCTTT | CASSFQGGTEAFF
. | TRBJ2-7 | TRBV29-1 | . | TGCAGCGTCAGCGCGGGACAGCAGTACTTC | CSVSAGQQYF
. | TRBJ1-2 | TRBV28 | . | TGTGCCAGCCAAAGCGCCTATGGCTACACCTTC | CASQSAYGYTF
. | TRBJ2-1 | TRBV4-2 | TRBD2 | TGTGCCAGCAGCCAAGTTGGACTAGCGGGGTTCTTCTACAATGAGCAGTTCTTC | CASSQVGLAGFFYNEQFF
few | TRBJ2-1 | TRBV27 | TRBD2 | TGTGCCAGCAGGAATCCAGGACTAGCGGACTCCTACAATGAGCAGTTCTTC | CASRNPGLADSYNEQFF
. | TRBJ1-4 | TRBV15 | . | TGTGCCACCAGCAGAACCCGCCGGGGTGAAAAACTGTTTTTT | CATSRTRRGEKLFF
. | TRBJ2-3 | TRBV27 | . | TGTGCCAGCAGTCTACTCCTGGGCACAGATACGCAGTATTTT | CASSLLLGTDTQYF
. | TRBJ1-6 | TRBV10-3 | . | TGTGCCATCAGTGATATTAATTCACCCCTCCACTTT | CAISDINSPLHF
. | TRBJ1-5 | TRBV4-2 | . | TGTGCCAGCAGCCAAGATGTCCAGTCCAATCAGCCCCAGCATTTT | CASSQDVQSNQPQHF
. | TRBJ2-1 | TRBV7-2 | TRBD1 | TGTGCCAGCAGCTTAGCCCCTCCGGGACAGGGCTACAATGAGCAGTTCTTC | CASSLAPPGQGYNEQFF
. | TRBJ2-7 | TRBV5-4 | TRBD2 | TGTGCCAGCAGCTTTATCGGACTAGCGGGAGAGGTCGAGCAGTACTTC | CASSFIGLAGEVEQYF
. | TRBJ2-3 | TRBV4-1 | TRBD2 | TGCGCCAGCAGCCTTTTAGCGGGGGGCCCGACAGATACGCAGTATTTT | CASSLLAGGPTDTQYF
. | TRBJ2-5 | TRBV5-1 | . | TGCGCCAGCAGCTTGAGTGTGGGAGTAGAGACCCAGTACTTC | CASSLSVGVETQYF
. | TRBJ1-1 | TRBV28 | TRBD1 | TGTGCCAGCAGTCCACGGACAGGAGCGAACACTGAAGCTTTCTTT | CASSPRTGANTEAFF
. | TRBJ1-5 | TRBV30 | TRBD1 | TGTGCCTGGAGTGTACCCGCGGACAGGGGGTTTTTTAGGCAGCCCCAGCATTTT | CAWSVPADRGFFRQPQHF
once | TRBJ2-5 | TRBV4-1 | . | TGCGCCAGCAGCCAAGGGCGGGGAACGGAGACCCAGTACTTC | CASSQGRGTETQYF
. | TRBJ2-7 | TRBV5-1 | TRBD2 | TGCGCCAGCAGCCTAAACCCTAGCGGGAGTATCGGCTACGAGCAGTACTTC | CASSLNPSGSIGYEQYF
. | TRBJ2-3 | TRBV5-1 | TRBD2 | TGCGCCAGCGTCGGGACTAGCTCCGATACGCAGTATTTT | CASVGTSSDTQYF
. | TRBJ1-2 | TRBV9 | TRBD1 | TGTGCCAGCAGCGTAGGTCTAGGACAGGGACTCTATGGCTACACCTTC | CASSVGLGQGLYGYTF
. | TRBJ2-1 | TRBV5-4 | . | TGTGCCAGCAGCTACCAGGGCGCAGAGGAGCAGTTCTTC | CASSYQGAEEQFF
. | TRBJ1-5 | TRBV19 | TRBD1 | TGTGCCAGTTGGGACAGGGGGCAGCCCCAGCATTTT | CASWDRGQPQHF
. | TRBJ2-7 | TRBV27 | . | TGTGCCAGCAGTCAACAGAGCTCCTACGAGCAGTACTTC | CASSQQSSYEQYF
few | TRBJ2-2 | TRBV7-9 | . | TGTGCCAGCCCCCTTATACTCCAATCGGGCACCGGGGAGCTGTTTTTT | CASPLILQSGTGELFF
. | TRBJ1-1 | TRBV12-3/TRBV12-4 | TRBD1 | TGTGCCAACAGACAGGGGTTGAACACTGAAGCTTTCTTT | CANRQGLNTEAFF
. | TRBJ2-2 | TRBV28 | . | TGTGCCAGCAGTTTAGGCGGGATTGGCACCGGGGAGCTGTTTTTT | CASSLGGIGTGELFF
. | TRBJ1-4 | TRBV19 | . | TGTGCCAGTAGTATTCGGGGGGAAACGGGCGAAAAACTGTTTTTT | CASSIRGETGEKLFF
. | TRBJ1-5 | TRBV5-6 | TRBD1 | TGTGCCAGCAGCTTGGGGCGCGACAGGGGGCAGCCCCAGCATTTT | CASSLGRDRGQPQHF
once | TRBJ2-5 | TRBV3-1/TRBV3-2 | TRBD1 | TGTGCCAGCAGCGTACGCCCGACAGGGGGCGAGACCCAGTACTTC | CASSVRPTGGETQYF
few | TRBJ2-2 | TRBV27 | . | TGTGCCAGCAGTTTAGGCGGACAGTTCACCGGGGAGCTGTTTTTT | CASSLGGQFTGELFF
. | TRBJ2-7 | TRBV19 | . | TGTGCCAGTAGTATCGGTTCCTACGAGCAGTACTTC | CASSIGSYEQYF
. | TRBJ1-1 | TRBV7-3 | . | TGTGCCAGCAGCAAGACAGGCTGGAACACTGAAGCTTTCTTT | CASSKTGWNTEAFF
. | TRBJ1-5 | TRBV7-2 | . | TGTGCCAGCAGCCCAACGGGTAATGGGCAGCCCCAGCATTTT | CASSPTGNGQPQHF
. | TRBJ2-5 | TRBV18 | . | TGTGCCAGCTCACCTGTCGGGATTAAGCAAGAGACCCAGTACTTC | CASSPVGIKQETQYF
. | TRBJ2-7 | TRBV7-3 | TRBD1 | TGTGCCAGCAGCTTATCGGGGACAGGGGGCCTTTCCTACGAGCAGTACTTC | CASSLSGTGGLSYEQYF
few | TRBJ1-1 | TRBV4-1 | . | TGCGCCAGCAATCCAGGGGCCCCTAACACTGAAGCTTTCTTT | CASNPGAPNTEAFF
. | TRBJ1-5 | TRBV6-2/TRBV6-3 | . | TGTGCCAGCAGTTTTCAGGGGTTAGGCAATCAGCCCCAGCATTTT | CASSFQGLGNQPQHF
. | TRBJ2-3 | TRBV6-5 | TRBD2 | TGTGCCAGCAGACCCGGACTAGCGGGTACAGATACGCAGTATTTT | CASRPGLAGTDTQYF
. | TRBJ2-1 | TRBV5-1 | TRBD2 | TGCGCCAGCAGCTTGGTCGTTAGCGGGAGTATGAATGAGCAGTTCTTC | CASSLVVSGSMNEQFF
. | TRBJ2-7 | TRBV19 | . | TGTGCCAGTAGTAATAGTCCGCCCTTCGAGCAGTACTTC | CASSNSPPFEQYF
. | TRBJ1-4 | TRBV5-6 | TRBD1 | TGTGCCAGCAGCTCCGACAGGGGCTACGATGAAAAACTGTTTTTT | CASSSDRGYDEKLFF
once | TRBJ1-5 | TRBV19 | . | TGTGCCAGTAGTAACCGTGGGGGAGGTGGCAATCAGCCCCAGCATTTT | CASSNRGGGGNQPQHF
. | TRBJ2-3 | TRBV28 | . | TGTGCCAGCTTCAGCGTCCTCACAGATACGCAGTATTTT | CASFSVLTDTQYF
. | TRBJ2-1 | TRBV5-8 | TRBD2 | TGTGCCAGCAGCAGGGAGGGCCCGAGCTCCTACAATGAGCAGTTCTTC | CASSREGPSSYNEQFF
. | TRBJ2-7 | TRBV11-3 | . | TGTGCCAGCAGCTTAGGACCCCAGGACGAGCAGTACTTC | CASSLGPQDEQYF
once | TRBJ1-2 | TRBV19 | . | TGTGCCAGTAGTACACTAGCCAGTCAAGGCTATGGCTACACCTTC | CASSTLASQGYGYTF
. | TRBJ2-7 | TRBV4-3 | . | TGCGCCAGCAGCCAAGATGGAGACTCCTACGAGCAGTACTTC | CASSQDGDSYEQYF